A selection of T cell receptor beta chains follows, all from one sample in a study of blood T cell repertoires in COVID-19. Generated by immunoSEQ multiplex PCR, the TCRdb table keeps only in-frame clones and is missing some. This table has under 200,000 clones, 90% to 95% appearing once. The specimen was peripheral blood. The origin of the receptors is a man in his forties or fifties with acute or convalescent COVID-19. CDR3s include the opening cysteine and the closing phenylalanine or tryptophan. Fields, in order: J gene, clone size, V gene, D gene, CDR3 DNA, CDR3 protein. The D gene is left open where the match is weak. The listing skips clone size in some rows; elsewhere it reads once, few, many or a size class.

TRBJ2-5 once TRBV5-4 TRBD2 TGTGCCAGCAGCTGGGAGCGGGGTTCGAAAGAGACCCAGTACTTC CASSWERGSKETQYF
TRBJ2-6 NA TRBV7-2 TRBD1 TGTGCCAGCAGCTTGGGACAGGGCTCCTCATCTGGGGCCAACGTCCTGACTTTC CASSLGQGSSSGANVLTF
TRBJ1-2 NA TRBV5-6 TRBD1 TGTGCCAGCAGCTTGGGTGGGCCGGGACAGCCCTATGGCTACACCTTC CASSLGGPGQPYGYTF
TRBJ1-2 NA TRBV19 NA TGTGCCAGTAGTAAACGTGCAGGGGGCTACACCTTC CASSKRAGGYTF
TRBJ1-2 once TRBV14 TRBD1 TGTGCCAGCAGCCAAGGGGGACAGGGGCTAAGCTATGGCTACACCTTC CASSQGGQGLSYGYTF
TRBJ1-1 NA TRBV6-1 TRBD1 TGTGCCAGCAGAAACAGGGGGTCGGGCACTGAAGCTTTCTTT CASRNRGSGTEAFF
TRBJ1-5 NA TRBV19 NA TGTGCCAGTAGTACAGGGGACCGCAATCAGCCCCAGCATTTT CASSTGDRNQPQHF
TRBJ2-3 NA TRBV10-3 NA TGTGCAAGTGTCAGGGTTGTCACAGATACGCAGTATTTT CASVRVVTDTQYF
TRBJ2-5 once TRBV30 TRBD1 TGTGCCTGGCGGGACAGGACCTTGGAAGAGACCCAGTACTTC CAWRDRTLEETQYF
TRBJ2-5 once TRBV7-2 NA TGTGCCAGCAGCCTCGCCAGTCAAGAGACCCAGTACTTC CASSLASQETQYF
TRBJ2-5 few TRBV20-1 NA TGCAGTGCTAGTTTACTCCAAGAGACCCAGTACTTC CSASLLQETQYF
TRBJ2-5 NA TRBV5-1 NA TGCGCCAGCAGCGGCGACAGACAAACCCAGTACTTC CASSGDRQTQYF
TRBJ2-5 once TRBV5-1 NA TGCGCCAGCAGCCAATCAGGATTCCAAGAGACCCAGTACTTC CASSQSGFQETQYF
TRBJ2-7 NA TRBV7-8 TRBD1 TGTGCCAGCAGCCCCGACAGGGTCGGGGCAACCACACACTACTTC CASSPDRVGATTHYF
TRBJ2-7 NA TRBV6-5 NA TGTGCCAGCAGTTTTACGGGTGTCGACGAGCAGTACTTC CASSFTGVDEQYF
TRBJ1-2 NA TRBV28 NA TGTGCCAGCAGTACTACAGGGTTAAGTTTTCATGGCTACACCTTC CASSTTGLSFHGYTF
TRBJ2-7 NA TRBV11-2 TRBD2 TGTGCCAGCAGATTATTTAGCGGGAGGGCCGGATACGAGCAGTACTTC CASRLFSGRAGYEQYF
TRBJ2-7 NA TRBV16 TRBD1 TGTGCCAGCAGCCTCAGGACAGGGTTCATCTACGAGCAGTACTTC CASSLRTGFIYEQYF
TRBJ2-3 once TRBV20-1 TRBD2 TGCAGTGCTAGTCCGGCGGGGGGGCCTGGTACGCAGTATTTT CSASPAGGPGTQYF
TRBJ1-2 NA TRBV2 NA TGTGCCAGCAGTGAAACCACAGGGTCTAACTATGGCTACACCTTC CASSETTGSNYGYTF
TRBJ1-1 NA TRBV19 NA TGTGCCAGTAACCTATTACAGGGGAACACTGAAGCTTTCTTT CASNLLQGNTEAFF
TRBJ2-1 NA TRBV4-1 TRBD2 TGCGCCAGCAGCCCCGGACTAGCGGGGGGCTCCTACCTCTACAATGAGCAGTTCTTC CASSPGLAGGSYLYNEQFF
TRBJ2-7 NA TRBV12-3/TRBV12-4 NA TGTGCCAGCAGTTTATACTACGAGCAGTACTTC CASSLYYEQYF
TRBJ2-5 NA TRBV12-3/TRBV12-4 NA TGTGCCAGCAGTTTCATCCCGGAAGAGACCCAGTACTTC CASSFIPEETQYF
TRBJ1-1 NA TRBV3-1/TRBV3-2 NA TGTGCCAGCAGCCAAGGAGGGGCGGGAGGTGAAGCTTTCTTT CASSQGGAGGEAFF
TRBJ2-7 few TRBV4-1 TRBD2 TGCGCCAGCAGCCAAGGGGACGGCGGGGGCTACGAGCAGTACTTC CASSQGDGGGYEQYF
TRBJ1-1 NA TRBV27 NA TGTGCCAGCAGTTTCCGTTGGTCGGGGGGCACTGAAGCTTTCTTT CASSFRWSGGTEAFF
TRBJ1-6 NA TRBV27 TRBD1 TGTGCCAGCAGTTTCGACAGGGACTCACCCCTCCACTTT CASSFDRDSPLHF
TRBJ2-7 NA TRBV27 NA TGTGCCAGCAGTACTCTCCGGGAGTCCCACGAGCAGTACTTC CASSTLRESHEQYF
TRBJ1-2 NA TRBV4-3 NA TGCGCCAGCAGCCAAGATCGAAGCAACAACTATGGCTACACCTTC CASSQDRSNNYGYTF
TRBJ2-1 NA TRBV7-8 NA TGTGCCAGCAGCCGACTGGCGGGTAGTGAGCAGTTCTTC CASSRLAGSEQFF
TRBJ1-1 few TRBV7-9 NA TGTGCCAGCAGCTTAGACCGGGGGGCGCAGGCTTTCTTT CASSLDRGAQAFF
TRBJ2-3 NA TRBV11-2 TRBD2 TGTGCCAGCAGCTATGGACTAGCAGCCGATACGCAGTATTTT CASSYGLAADTQYF
TRBJ2-1 NA TRBV5-4 TRBD1 TGTGCCAGCAGCTTGCCGGGGACAGGGGTTCGGAATGAGCAGTTCTTC CASSLPGTGVRNEQFF
TRBJ1-1 NA TRBV12-3/TRBV12-4 NA TGTGCCAGCAGTTTGGTCAGGGCTGTGGCTTTCTTT CASSLVRAVAFF
TRBJ2-2 NA TRBV5-1 NA TGCGCCAGCAGCCGGGACTGGCGTGGAACCGGGGAGCTGTTTTTT CASSRDWRGTGELFF
TRBJ2-1 NA TRBV5-1 TRBD1 TGCGCCAGCAGCAGGGTATCCAGTGCAGGGGGTGGGATCCATGAGCAGTTCTTC CASSRVSSAGGGIHEQFF
TRBJ2-3 NA TRBV9 TRBD2 TGTGCCAGCAGCCGACGGACTAGCGGGTCCACAGATACGCAGTATTTT CASSRRTSGSTDTQYF
TRBJ2-1 NA TRBV2 TRBD2 TGTGCCAGCAACTCCGGGACTAGCGGGACCAGCTCCTACAATGAGCAGTTCTTC CASNSGTSGTSSYNEQFF
TRBJ2-1 NA TRBV5-1 TRBD2 TGCGCCAGCAGCCCCACTAGCGGGAGCGGCAATGAGCAGTTCTTC CASSPTSGSGNEQFF